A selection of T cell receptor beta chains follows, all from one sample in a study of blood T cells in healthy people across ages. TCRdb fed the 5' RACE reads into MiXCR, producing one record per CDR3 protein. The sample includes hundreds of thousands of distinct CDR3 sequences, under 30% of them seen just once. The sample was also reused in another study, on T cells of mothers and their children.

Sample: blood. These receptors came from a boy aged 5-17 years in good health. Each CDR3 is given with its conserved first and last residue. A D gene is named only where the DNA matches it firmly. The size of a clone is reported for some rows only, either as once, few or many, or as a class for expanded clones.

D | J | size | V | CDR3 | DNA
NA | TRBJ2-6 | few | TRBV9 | CASSVVSGIGANVLTF | TGTGCCAGCAGCGTAGTTTCTGGGATTGGGGCCAACGTCCTGACTTTC
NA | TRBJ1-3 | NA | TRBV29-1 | CSVREPNSGNTIYF | TGCAGCGTCCGGGAGCCAAACTCTGGAAACACCATATATTTT
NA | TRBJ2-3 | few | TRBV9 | CASQPRAGGADTQYF | TGTGCCAGCCAGCCCCGGGCGGGTGGGGCAGATACGCAGTATTTT
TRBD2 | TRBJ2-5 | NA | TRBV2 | CASSGAGGGQETQYF | TGTGCCAGCAGCGGGGCGGGAGGGGGCCAAGAGACCCAGTACTTC
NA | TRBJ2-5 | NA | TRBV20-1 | CSVFVRSETQYF | TGCAGTGTATTTGTAAGGTCAGAGACCCAGTACTTC
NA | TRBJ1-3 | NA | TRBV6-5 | CASSYSRTFQNTIYF | TGTGCCAGCAGTTACTCGAGGACCTTTCAAAACACCATATATTTT
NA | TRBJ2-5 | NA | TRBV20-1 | CSARVLRKETQYF | TGCAGTGCTAGAGTATTGAGAAAAGAGACCCAGTACTTC
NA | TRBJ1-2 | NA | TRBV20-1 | CSARAGSGPYYGYTF | TGCAGTGCTAGAGCGGGATCAGGGCCCTACTATGGCTACACCTTC
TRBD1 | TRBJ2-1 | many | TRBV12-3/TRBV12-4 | CASSLRQGTYNEQFF | TGTGCCAGCAGTTTAAGACAGGGAACCTACAATGAGCAGTTCTTC
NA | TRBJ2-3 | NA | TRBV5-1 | CASRLWGSTDTQYF | TGCGCCAGCAGATTATGGGGATCCACAGATACGCAGTATTTT
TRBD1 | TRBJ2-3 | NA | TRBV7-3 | CASSSSGQGPSSTDTQYF | TGTGCCAGCAGCTCCTCGGGACAGGGGCCCTCTAGCACAGATACGCAGTATTTT
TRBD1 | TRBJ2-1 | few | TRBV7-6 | CASSSGQRYEQFF | TGTGCCAGCAGCTCGGGACAGCGATATGAGCAGTTCTTC
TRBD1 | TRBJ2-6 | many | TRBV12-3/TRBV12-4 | CASRTGAGANVLTF | TGTGCCAGCAGGACAGGGGCTGGGGCCAACGTCCTGACTTTC
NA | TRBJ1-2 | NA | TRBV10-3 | CAISVESGLNPANYAYTF | TGTGCCATCAGTGTCGAGAGTGGACTAAACCCAGCTAACTATGCCTACACCTTC
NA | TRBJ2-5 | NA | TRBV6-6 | CASTGGPVETQYF | TGTGCCAGCACCGGGGGGCCGGTGGAGACCCAGTACTTC
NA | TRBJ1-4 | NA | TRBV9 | CASSVRGFDDEKLFF | TGTGCCAGCAGCGTCAGGGGATTCGATGATGAAAAACTGTTTTTT
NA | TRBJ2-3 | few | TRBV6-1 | CASSLHRDKLADTQYF | TGTGCCAGCAGTCTGCACCGGGACAAACTTGCAGATACGCAGTATTTT
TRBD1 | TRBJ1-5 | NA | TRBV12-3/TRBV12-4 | CASSFSQGANQPQHF | TGTGCCAGCAGTTTCTCCCAGGGGGCAAATCAGCCCCAGCATTTT
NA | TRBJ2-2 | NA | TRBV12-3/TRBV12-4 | CASTQVDPPRELFF | TGTGCCAGCACCCAAGTCGATCCCCCGAGGGAGCTGTTTTTT
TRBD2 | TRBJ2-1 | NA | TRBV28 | CASSRPTSGSYNEQFF | TGTGCCAGCAGTCGACCTACTAGCGGGTCCTACAATGAGCAGTTCTTC
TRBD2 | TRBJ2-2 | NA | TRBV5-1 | CASSGASGNTGELFF | TGCGCCAGCAGCGGGGCTAGCGGGAACACCGGGGAGCTGTTTTTT
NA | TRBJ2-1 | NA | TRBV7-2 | CASSLEQLTNEQFF | TGTGCCAGCAGCTTAGAACAGCTTACCAATGAGCAGTTCTTC
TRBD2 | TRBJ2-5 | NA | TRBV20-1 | CSADLTSGVSETQYF | TGCAGTGCGGATCTGACTAGCGGGGTCTCCGAGACCCAGTACTTC
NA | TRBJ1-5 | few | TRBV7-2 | CASSLAGREVEQPQHF | TGTGCCAGCAGCTTAGCGGGCAGGGAGGTCGAACAGCCCCAGCATTTT
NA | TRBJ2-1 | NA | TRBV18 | CASSPESTGNEQFF | TGTGCCAGCTCACCTGAGAGTACAGGGAATGAGCAGTTCTTC
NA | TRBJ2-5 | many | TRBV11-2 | CASTQSTGETQYF | TGTGCCAGCACCCAAAGCACGGGGGAGACCCAGTACTTC
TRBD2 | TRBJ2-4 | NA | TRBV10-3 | CAISEEVAGVSVAKNIQYF | TGTGCCATCAGTGAGGAGGTAGCGGGGGTTTCAGTAGCCAAAAACATTCAGTACTTC
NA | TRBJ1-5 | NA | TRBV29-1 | CSVVFGGSGNQPQHF | TGCAGCGTTGTTTTCGGGGGATCGGGCAATCAGCCCCAGCATTTT
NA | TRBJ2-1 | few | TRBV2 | CASSVDRQGGFNKQFF | TGTGCCAGCAGTGTGGATCGCCAGGGGGGCTTCAATAAGCAGTTCTTC
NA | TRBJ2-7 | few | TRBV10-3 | CAILRDINYEQYF | TGTGCCATTCTCCGGGACATCAACTACGAGCAGTACTTC
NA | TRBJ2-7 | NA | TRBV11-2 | CASSFGTKTYEQYF | TGTGCCAGCAGCTTTGGGACAAAGACTTACGAGCAGTACTTC
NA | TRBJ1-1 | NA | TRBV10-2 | CASSWGELTEAFF | TGCGCCAGCAGTTGGGGGGAGCTTACTGAAGCTTTCTTT
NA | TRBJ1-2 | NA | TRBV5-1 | CASSFGGSNYGYTF | TGCGCCAGCAGCTTCGGCGGATCTAACTATGGCTACACCTTC
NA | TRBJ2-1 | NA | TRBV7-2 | CASSPSTGVGYNEQFF | TGTGCCAGCAGCCCTTCCACGGGGGTAGGCTACAATGAGCAGTTCTTC
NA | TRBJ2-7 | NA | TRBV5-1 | CASSLGRNNEQYF | TGCGCCAGCAGCTTAGGCAGGAACAACGAGCAGTACTTC
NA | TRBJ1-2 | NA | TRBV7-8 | CASSLAWGPYGYTF | TGTGCCAGCAGCTTAGCGTGGGGGCCCTATGGCTACACCTTC
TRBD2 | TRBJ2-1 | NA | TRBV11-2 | CASSPIRGLGSGGAGSYNEQFF | TGTGCCAGCAGCCCGATTCGGGGACTGGGTAGCGGGGGGGCCGGCTCCTACAATGAGCAGTTCTTC
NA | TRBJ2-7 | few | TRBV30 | CAWGDRYEQYF | TGTGCCTGGGGGGACCGGTACGAGCAGTACTTC
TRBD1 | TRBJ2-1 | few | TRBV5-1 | CASSYGTGSYNEQFF | TGCGCCAGCAGCTACGGGACAGGGTCCTACAATGAGCAGTTCTTC
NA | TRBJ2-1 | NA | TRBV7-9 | CASRRHGLSYNEQFF | TGTGCCAGCAGGAGGCATGGATTGTCCTACAATGAGCAGTTCTTC
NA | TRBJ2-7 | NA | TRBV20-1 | CSARPSEQYF | TGCAGTGCTAGGCCTTCTGAGCAGTACTTC